This T cell receptor (beta chain) emerged from a study of shared clonotypes between healthy human individuals. The donors were adults (healthy and HIV-negative) with no recent acute infections or vaccinations. The assay was run at deep level. Replicate PCRs for sorted subsets used around 200 ng DNA; this equaled 25,000 to 35,000 T cell genomes. The method was immunoSEQ multiplex PCR; TCRdb's version includes in-frame clones alone and lacks a portion of them. The data contain about 1.1 million clones, approximately 80% of them singletons. Findings and caveats of the study: Naive CD4 clonotypes were shared across a few donors at 4% to 5%.

The CDR3 has 17 residues. J gave up 3 bases and V 3 bases, and 9 bases lay outside the gene matches. The germline gives CDR1 GTSNPN, CDR2 SVGIG (reference sequence). Points on this clone: Its target is unknown.

The rearrangement uses TRBV30 and TRBJ2-1, with TRBD2 matching over 12 bases. Material for sequencing was memory CD4+ T cells from PBMCs. Subset defined: CD45RA-negative fraction. This clonotype was obtained from a man between 18 and 29 years old in good health. Some clones in this sample may be carry-over from other donors' samples. The CDR3 here is CAWSPLGLAGFYNEQFF. In DNA form, the CDR3 reads TGTGCCTGGAGCCCCCTCGGACTAGCGGGGTTCTACAATGAGCAGTTCTTC.